The TCR beta chain under discussion was sequenced for a study of T cells after yellow fever vaccination. Overall study results and limits: Peak timing came faster in the weaker secondary response, day 5 versus 15. Among primary-vaccination clones, most reappeared after the booster, at 96% for CD4 and approximately 88% for CD8.

Deletions cut 0 bases from V and 8 bases from J, with 7 bases between. Germline V gene data show CDR1 as MNHEY and CDR2 as SVGEGT. This CDR3 region has 12 residues. It was through 5'RACE template switching that TCR cDNA was made, with a universal primer site and UMIs added. A single record per CDR3 protein comes from TCRdb applying MiXCR to the 5' RACE reads. The sample holds roughly 120,000 distinct CDR3 sequences, roughly 7.2% seen once. This clonotype has at least ten counts. Antigen: not known. The rearrangement uses TRBV6-2 or TRBV6-3 and TRBJ1-2; D not resolved. Material: CD4+ T cells sorted from PBMCs, obtained about 41 days after the first yellow fever vaccination. The receptor's source is a young man who received the YFV17D yellow fever vaccine. The CDR3 bases are TGTGCCAGCAGTTACTCTTTCCAAGGCTACACCTTC. Residues: CASSYSFQGYTF.